The sequence of this T cell receptor (beta chain) was determined in a study of T cell changes during pregnancy in multiple sclerosis. The table lists this clone with a few counts. This table comes from immunoSEQ multiplex PCR, and its TCRdb copy is limited to in-frame clones, with some not included. The sample includes 100,000 or so clones, approximately 93% of them seen just once. The starting material was peripheral blood, obtained after pregnancy. The sequence came from a female donor with multiple sclerosis, enrolled in a pregnancy study.

CDR3 bases: TGCAGCGTGAGCGGGATCAATGAAAAACTGTTTTTT. Translation gives CSVSGINEKLFF. The chain has TRBV29-1 and TRBJ1-4; D not resolved. V was cut by 6 bases and J by 5 bases, with 10 bases left in between. The CDR3 loop spans 12 amino acids. The germline V gene encodes CDR1 SQVTM and CDR2 ANQGSEA. The entire variable domain, with the rest obtained from reference TRBV29-1 and TRBJ1-4, is as follows: SAVISQKPSRDICQRGTSLTIQCQVDSQVTMMFWYRQQPGQSLTLIATANQGSEATYESGFVIDKFPISRPNLTFSTLTVSNMSPEDSSIYLCSVSGINEKLFFGSGTQLSVL.